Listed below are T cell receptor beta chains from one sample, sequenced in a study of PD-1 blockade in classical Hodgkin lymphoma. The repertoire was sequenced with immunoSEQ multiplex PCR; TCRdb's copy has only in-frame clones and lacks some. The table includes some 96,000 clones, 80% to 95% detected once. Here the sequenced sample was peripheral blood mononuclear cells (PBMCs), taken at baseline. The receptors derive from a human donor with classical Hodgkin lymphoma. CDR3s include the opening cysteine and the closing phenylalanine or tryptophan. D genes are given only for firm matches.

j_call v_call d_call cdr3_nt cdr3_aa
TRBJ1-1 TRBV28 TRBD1 TGTGCCAGCGCGACAGGGTATGAAGCTTTCTTT CASATGYEAFF
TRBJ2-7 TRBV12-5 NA TGTGCTAGTGGTGAGACAGGCTCCTACGAGCAGTACTTC CASGETGSYEQYF
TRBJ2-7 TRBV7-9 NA TGTGCCACCACGCCGGGGGCGTCGGGCGCGAACGAGCAGTACTTC CATTPGASGANEQYF
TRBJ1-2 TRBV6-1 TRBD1 TGTGCCAGCAGCGGACAGGGGATCGGAGGCTATGGCTACACCTTC CASSGQGIGGYGYTF
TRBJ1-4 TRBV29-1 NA TGCAGCGTCGAAACTCTTGCAACTAATGAAAAACTGTTTTTT CSVETLATNEKLFF
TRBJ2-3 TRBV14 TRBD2 TGTGCCAGCGCGATAGGTAGCGGGAGTATAACAGATACGCAGTATTTT CASAIGSGSITDTQYF
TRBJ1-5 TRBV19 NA TGTGCCAGCACCCCTCCAGGGTCCCTTGAGGGTAGCAATCAGCCCCAGCATTTT CASTPPGSLEGSNQPQHF
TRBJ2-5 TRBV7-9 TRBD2 TGTGCCAGCAGCGGAGGGACTAGCGGGAGGGCCAGTCAAGAGACCCAGTACTTC CASSGGTSGRASQETQYF
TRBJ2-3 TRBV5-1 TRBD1 TGCGCCAGCAGCTTGGTTCAGGGGGCGCGTCCCACAGATACGCAGTATTTT CASSLVQGARPTDTQYF
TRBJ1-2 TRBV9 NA TGTGCCAGCAGCGGAACGTCGGGGGCCTGGGGCTACACCTTC CASSGTSGAWGYTF
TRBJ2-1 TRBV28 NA TGTGCCAGCAGTTTACAAGGGACTCTCTGGAGTTATGAGCAGTTCTTC CASSLQGTLWSYEQFF
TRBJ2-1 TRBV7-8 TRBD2 TGTGCCAGCAGCCGAGGGACTAGCGGGAGCTCCTACAATGAGCAGTTCTTC CASSRGTSGSSYNEQFF
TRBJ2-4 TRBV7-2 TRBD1 TGTGCCAGCAGCTTATCCGGGACAGTAGCCAAAAACATTCAGTACTTC CASSLSGTVAKNIQYF
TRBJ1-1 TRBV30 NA TGTGCCTGGATGCACTTAGAGGGAGCTTTCTTT CAWMHLEGAFF
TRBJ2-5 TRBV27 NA TGTGCCAGCAGCCGGGGGACCCACCAAGAGACCCAGTACTTC CASSRGTHQETQYF